A selection of T cell receptor beta chains follows, all from one sample in a study of a mutant IDH1 vaccine in newly diagnosed glioma. Sequencing used immunoSEQ multiplex PCR; TCRdb keeps in-frame clones, though not all of them. The sample has tens of thousands of clones, approximately 86% seen once. The antigens these receptors bind are not known. Sequenced here: PBMCs, sampled from a glioma patient whose treatment included an IDH1 peptide vaccine. The receptors here all came from a man under 40 with glioma. The CDR3 runs from the conserved cysteine through the conserved F or W. Each record gives: V gene, J gene, clone size, D gene, CDR3 length, CDR3 DNA, CDR3 protein. A D gene is named only where the DNA matches it firmly. Only part of the rows carry a size: once, few, many, or a class if the clone is expanded.

v_gene: TRBV7-6; j_gene: TRBJ1-3; abundance: NA; d_gene: NA; len: 15; CDR3nt: TGTGCCAGCAGCTTAGGGGGGGGCTTTGGAAACACCATATATTTT; CDR3aa: CASSLGGGFGNTIYF
v_gene: TRBV30; j_gene: TRBJ2-1; abundance: few; d_gene: NA; len: 11; CDR3nt: TGTGCCTGGAGTGACCAGGTGGAGCAGTTCTTC; CDR3aa: CAWSDQVEQFF
v_gene: TRBV30; j_gene: TRBJ1-6; abundance: NA; d_gene: NA; len: 13; CDR3nt: TGTGCCTGGAGTAGGACAGATAATTCAGCCCTCCACTTT; CDR3aa: CAWSRTDNSALHF
v_gene: TRBV10-1; j_gene: TRBJ2-3; abundance: NA; d_gene: TRBD2; len: 16; CDR3nt: TGCGCCAGCAGCCCCGGGACTAGCGCATGGGGGGATACGCAGTATTTT; CDR3aa: CASSPGTSAWGDTQYF
v_gene: TRBV6-5; j_gene: TRBJ1-1; abundance: few; d_gene: NA; len: 12; CDR3nt: TGTGCCAGCGGTCGGGGGAACACTGAAGCTTTCTTT; CDR3aa: CASGRGNTEAFF
v_gene: TRBV10-3; j_gene: TRBJ2-5; abundance: NA; d_gene: NA; len: 13; CDR3nt: TGTGCCATCAGTGAACAGACACAAGAGACCCAGTACTTC; CDR3aa: CAISEQTQETQYF
v_gene: TRBV19; j_gene: TRBJ2-7; abundance: NA; d_gene: NA; len: 13; CDR3nt: TGTGCCAGTAGTACCGACATTTCCTACGAGCAGTACTTC; CDR3aa: CASSTDISYEQYF
v_gene: TRBV5-4; j_gene: TRBJ2-5; abundance: few; d_gene: TRBD2; len: 17; CDR3nt: TGTGCCAGCAGCGCGGGACTAGCGGGGGGGCGAATGGAGACCCAGTACTTC; CDR3aa: CASSAGLAGGRMETQYF
v_gene: TRBV4-1; j_gene: TRBJ1-1; abundance: few; d_gene: NA; len: 14; CDR3nt: TGCGCCAGCAGCCCCGGACAGCTGAACACTGAAGCTTTCTTT; CDR3aa: CASSPGQLNTEAFF
v_gene: TRBV28; j_gene: TRBJ2-2; abundance: NA; d_gene: NA; len: 16; CDR3nt: TGTGCCAGCAGTCCCCCCCCGAGGTCACACACCGGGGAGCTGTTTTTT; CDR3aa: CASSPPPRSHTGELFF
v_gene: TRBV28; j_gene: TRBJ1-2; abundance: once; d_gene: NA; len: 15; CDR3nt: TGTGCCAGCAGTTTAGACCCACGGGGCTTCGATGGCTACACCTTC; CDR3aa: CASSLDPRGFDGYTF
v_gene: TRBV9; j_gene: TRBJ1-6; abundance: NA; d_gene: NA; len: 17; CDR3nt: TGTGCCAGCAGCGTAGGTCAGGGAGGTCCCTATAATTCACCCCTCCACTTT; CDR3aa: CASSVGQGGPYNSPLHF
v_gene: TRBV28; j_gene: TRBJ1-2; abundance: once; d_gene: NA; len: 12; CDR3nt: TGTGCCAGCAGCTACAATGTCTATGGCTACACCTTC; CDR3aa: CASSYNVYGYTF
v_gene: TRBV2; j_gene: TRBJ2-2; abundance: NA; d_gene: TRBD1; len: 16; CDR3nt: TGTGCCAGCAGTCCAAAGGGACAGGGGCGCAGCCGGGAGCTGTTTTTT; CDR3aa: CASSPKGQGRSRELFF
v_gene: TRBV9; j_gene: TRBJ2-3; abundance: NA; d_gene: TRBD1; len: 15; CDR3nt: TGTGCCAGCAGCGCCGGGACAGGGGGCACAGATACGCAGTATTTT; CDR3aa: CASSAGTGGTDTQYF
v_gene: TRBV20-1; j_gene: TRBJ1-3; abundance: few; d_gene: NA; len: 11; CDR3nt: TGCAGTGCTTCTACGGAAGGCACCATATATTTT; CDR3aa: CSASTEGTIYF
v_gene: TRBV7-9; j_gene: TRBJ2-1; abundance: NA; d_gene: NA; len: 11; CDR3nt: TGTGCCAGCAGCTTTGACAATGAGCAGTTCTTC; CDR3aa: CASSFDNEQFF
v_gene: TRBV19; j_gene: TRBJ2-1; abundance: NA; d_gene: NA; len: 14; CDR3nt: TGTGCCAGTAGTATGAGCTATTCCTACAATGAGCAGTTCTTC; CDR3aa: CASSMSYSYNEQFF
v_gene: TRBV28; j_gene: TRBJ1-4; abundance: NA; d_gene: NA; len: 17; CDR3nt: TGTGCCAGCGGCCGGACACGTACAACGGGACCGAATGAAAAACTGTTTTTT; CDR3aa: CASGRTRTTGPNEKLFF
v_gene: TRBV7-3; j_gene: TRBJ1-1; abundance: NA; d_gene: NA; len: 13; CDR3nt: TGTGCCAGCAGGTGGGAAATGAACACTGAAGCTTTCTTT; CDR3aa: CASRWEMNTEAFF
v_gene: TRBV5-6; j_gene: TRBJ1-1; abundance: NA; d_gene: NA; len: 16; CDR3nt: TGTGCCAGCAGCTTGGCTGGGGAAGGGGGAGACACTGAAGCTTTCTTT; CDR3aa: CASSLAGEGGDTEAFF
v_gene: TRBV7-3; j_gene: TRBJ2-2; abundance: NA; d_gene: TRBD2; len: 17; CDR3nt: TGTGCCAGCAGCTTATGGGTTAGCGGGGACCACACCGGGGAGCTGTTTTTT; CDR3aa: CASSLWVSGDHTGELFF
v_gene: TRBV15; j_gene: TRBJ2-5; abundance: NA; d_gene: TRBD2; len: 15; CDR3nt: TGTGCCACCAGCATTGCAGGGACTACTCAGGAGACCCAGTACTTC; CDR3aa: CATSIAGTTQETQYF
v_gene: TRBV27; j_gene: TRBJ1-2; abundance: NA; d_gene: NA; len: 14; CDR3nt: TGTGCCAGCAGTTTCACACTTACAGGAGAGGGCTACACCTTC; CDR3aa: CASSFTLTGEGYTF
v_gene: TRBV27; j_gene: TRBJ1-5; abundance: NA; d_gene: NA; len: 20; CDR3nt: TGTGCCAGCAGTTCAGAGAAGTTATCGGGAGGTTGGGTAGCAAATCAGCCCCAGCATTTT; CDR3aa: CASSSEKLSGGWVANQPQHF
v_gene: TRBV5-4; j_gene: TRBJ2-7; abundance: NA; d_gene: NA; len: 15; CDR3nt: TGTGCCAGCAGCTTGATGGCAGGGGATAGGTACGAGCAGTACTTC; CDR3aa: CASSLMAGDRYEQYF
v_gene: TRBV6-1; j_gene: TRBJ2-7; abundance: once; d_gene: NA; len: 14; CDR3nt: TGTGCCAGCAGTGAGTCTCAGTCCCTTTACGAGCAGTACTTC; CDR3aa: CASSESQSLYEQYF
v_gene: TRBV15; j_gene: TRBJ1-5; abundance: NA; d_gene: NA; len: 14; CDR3nt: TGTGCCACCAGCAGAGATTTCGGGACTCAGCCCCAGCATTTT; CDR3aa: CATSRDFGTQPQHF
v_gene: TRBV6-1; j_gene: TRBJ1-2; abundance: NA; d_gene: NA; len: 15; CDR3nt: NA; CDR3aa: CASSDPVGQGTVNTF
v_gene: TRBV18; j_gene: TRBJ2-2; abundance: NA; d_gene: NA; len: 14; CDR3nt: TGTGCCAGCTCACCGGTACAGGCTGCCGGGGAGCTGTTTTTT; CDR3aa: CASSPVQAAGELFF
v_gene: TRBV7-9; j_gene: TRBJ2-7; abundance: NA; d_gene: TRBD1; len: 14; CDR3nt: TGTGCCAGCAGCTCCGACAGGGGGAAGTACGAGCAGTACTTC; CDR3aa: CASSSDRGKYEQYF
v_gene: TRBV6-1; j_gene: TRBJ2-7; abundance: NA; d_gene: NA; len: 13; CDR3nt: TGTGCCAGCAGCGCGGACGGGTTCTACGAGCAGTACTTC; CDR3aa: CASSADGFYEQYF
v_gene: TRBV18; j_gene: TRBJ1-3; abundance: few; d_gene: NA; len: 17; CDR3nt: TGTGCCAGCTCACTCCTTAGTGGCAGACTCTCTGGAAACACCATATATTTT; CDR3aa: CASSLLSGRLSGNTIYF
v_gene: TRBV6-6; j_gene: TRBJ2-5; abundance: NA; d_gene: NA; len: 11; CDR3nt: TGTGCCACGGGTTTCGGAGAGACCCAGTACTTC; CDR3aa: CATGFGETQYF
v_gene: TRBV18; j_gene: TRBJ1-1; abundance: NA; d_gene: TRBD1; len: 13; CDR3nt: TGTGCCAGCTCGGGACAGGGTGGAACTGAAGCTTTCTTT; CDR3aa: CASSGQGGTEAFF
v_gene: TRBV27; j_gene: TRBJ2-3; abundance: NA; d_gene: NA; len: 15; CDR3nt: TGTGCCAGCAGTTTATTCGGGGCAGGGCCAGATACGCAGTATTTT; CDR3aa: CASSLFGAGPDTQYF
v_gene: TRBV15; j_gene: TRBJ2-7; abundance: NA; d_gene: TRBD2; len: 14; CDR3nt: TGTGCCACCAGCAGAGGGGGAACTAGCGACGAGCAGTACTTC; CDR3aa: CATSRGGTSDEQYF
v_gene: TRBV19; j_gene: TRBJ1-5; abundance: NA; d_gene: TRBD1; len: 16; CDR3nt: TGTGCCAGTAACTTACCCGGGACAGGGGTTTCTCAGCCCCAGCATTTT; CDR3aa: CASNLPGTGVSQPQHF
v_gene: TRBV5-1; j_gene: TRBJ2-6; abundance: few; d_gene: NA; len: 18; CDR3nt: TGCGCCAGCAGCTTGGAGCCGGGGATGGTGCCTGGGGCCAACGTCCTGACTTTC; CDR3aa: CASSLEPGMVPGANVLTF
v_gene: TRBV27; j_gene: TRBJ2-2; abundance: NA; d_gene: TRBD2; len: 15; CDR3nt: TGTGCCAGCAGTTTAGTAGCGGGAGACACCGGGGAGCTGTTTTTT; CDR3aa: CASSLVAGDTGELFF
v_gene: TRBV2; j_gene: TRBJ1-1; abundance: few; d_gene: NA; len: 11; CDR3nt: TGTGCCAGCATGGGGGGAGCTGAAGCTTTCTTT; CDR3aa: CASMGGAEAFF
v_gene: TRBV7-2; j_gene: TRBJ1-1; abundance: once; d_gene: NA; len: 14; CDR3nt: TGTGCCAGCAGCTTGTATGGGGGGGCCACTGAAGCTTTCTTT; CDR3aa: CASSLYGGATEAFF
v_gene: TRBV15; j_gene: TRBJ1-2; abundance: NA; d_gene: NA; len: 13; CDR3nt: TGTGCCACCAGACCCGGACAGCTTAGAGGCTACACCTTC; CDR3aa: CATRPGQLRGYTF
v_gene: TRBV2; j_gene: TRBJ1-2; abundance: NA; d_gene: NA; len: 14; CDR3nt: TGTGCCAGCCGTAAGAACCTCAGGGAAAATGGCTACACCTTC; CDR3aa: CASRKNLRENGYTF
v_gene: TRBV27; j_gene: TRBJ1-2; abundance: NA; d_gene: NA; len: 13; CDR3nt: TGTGCCAGCAGTTTTTCAGGATGGGAAGGTCTCACCTTC; CDR3aa: CASSFSGWEGLTF
v_gene: TRBV7-9; j_gene: TRBJ2-5; abundance: medium-sized; d_gene: TRBD2; len: 14; CDR3nt: TGTGCCAGCAGCCCTAGCGGGTTCCAAGAGACCCAGTACTTC; CDR3aa: CASSPSGFQETQYF
v_gene: TRBV5-4; j_gene: TRBJ2-7; abundance: NA; d_gene: NA; len: 12; CDR3nt: TGTGCCAGCAGCTTGGAAGACTACGAGCAGTACTTC; CDR3aa: CASSLEDYEQYF
v_gene: TRBV7-9; j_gene: TRBJ2-1; abundance: few; d_gene: NA; len: 15; CDR3nt: TGTGCCAGCAGCTTAGTAGCGGAGCGTGGGGAGGAGCAGTTCTTC; CDR3aa: CASSLVAERGEEQFF